This T cell receptor beta chain was observed in a study of blood T cell repertoires in COVID-19. Only in-frame clones appear in the TCRdb table, and some are missing; sequencing was by immunoSEQ multiplex PCR. The table includes hundreds of thousands of clones, approximately 86% detected once. This clone was detected once. Germline V CDR1 and CDR2: SQVTM, ANQGSEA. The V and J ends lost 4 bases and 6 bases respectively, with 13 bases between them. CDR3 length equals 13 residues. The V gene is TRBV29-1, the J gene TRBJ1-5; no firm D call. The sample was PBMCs or T cells enriched from blood (not recorded which). This receptor was taken from a woman between 50 and 59 years old who had recovered from COVID-19. For the CDR3, the DNA is TGCAGCGTTGTGAGTACTCGGGGTCAGCCCCAGCATTTT. Protein: CSVVSTRGQPQHF.